What follows describes a single T cell receptor (beta chain). Its target is unknown. The record originates from a study of T cell repertoires in cytomegalovirus infection. About the research overall: Indications came from public TCR beta signatures; they pointed to CMV infection and to a matching HLA type.

Via MiXCR, TCRdb re-called the reads, giving one row per CDR3 protein. The sample shows 450,000 to 650,000 distinct CDR3 sequences, approximately 40% of them seen only once. Here the sequenced sample was cultured PBMCs, taken from culture after CMV antigen stimulation. This sequence was found in a human donor in good health (CMV status not recorded). Some clones in this sample may be carry-over from other donors' samples.

This chain's CDR3 is CSAVGLAGELYNEQFF. DNA for the CDR3: TGCAGTGCTGTAGGACTAGCGGGGGAGCTATACAATGAGCAGTTCTTC. The chain is built from TRBV20-1 and TRBJ2-1; 13 nucleotides align to TRBD2. This CDR3 is 16 amino acids long. The germline V gene has CDR1 DFQATT and CDR2 SNEGSKA (reference sequence). The J segment lost 4 bases and the V segment lost 5 bases, leaving 8 bases of the junction unmatched.